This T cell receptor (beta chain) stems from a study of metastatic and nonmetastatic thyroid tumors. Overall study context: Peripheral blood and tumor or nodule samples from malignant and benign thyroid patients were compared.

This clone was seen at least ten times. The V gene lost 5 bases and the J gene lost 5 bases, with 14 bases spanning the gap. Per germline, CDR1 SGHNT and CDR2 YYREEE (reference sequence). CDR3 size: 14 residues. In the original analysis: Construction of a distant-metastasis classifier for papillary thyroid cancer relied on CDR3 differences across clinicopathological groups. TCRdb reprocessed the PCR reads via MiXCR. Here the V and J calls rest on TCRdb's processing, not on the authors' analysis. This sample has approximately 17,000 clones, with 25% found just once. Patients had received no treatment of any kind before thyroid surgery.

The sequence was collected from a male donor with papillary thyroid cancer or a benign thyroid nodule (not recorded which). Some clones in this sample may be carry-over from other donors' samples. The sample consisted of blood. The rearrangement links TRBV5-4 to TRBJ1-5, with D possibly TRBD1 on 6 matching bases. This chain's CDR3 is CASSFWGGDQPQHF. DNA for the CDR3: TGTGCCAGCAGTTTTTGGGGGGGCGATCAGCCCCAGCATTTT.